This TCR beta chain originates from a study of OX40 agonist ivuxolimab in advanced cancers. Study-wide context: Three individuals attained partial responses, comprising one hepatocellular carcinoma case and two cutaneous melanoma cases.

In the case of this clone: Its antigen is unidentified.

Unmatched junction bases numbered 16, after V lost 7 bases and J lost 8 bases. Germline V CDR1 and CDR2: SNHLY, FYNNEI. The CDR3 extends over 16 amino acids. Whole-study findings and limits: Relative to CD4+, CD8+ T cells held more expanded clones on average. Clonal expansion by week 6 occurred in CD4+ and CD8+ blood T cells (at 0.1 to 3.0 mg/kg).

The protocol was immunoSEQ multiplex PCR, while the TCRdb copy is restricted to in-frame clones and leaves out a portion. The table shows fewer than 70,000 clones, with about 90% occurring only once. V usage is TRBV2 and J usage is TRBJ2-1, with 8 bases lining up with TRBD2. This sequence originates from an adult with an advanced solid tumor such as melanoma, head and neck, liver or kidney cancer. The sequencing used CD4+ or CD8+ T cells sorted from blood, collected in a trial of the OX40 agonist ivuxolimab. The CDR3 nucleotides are TGTGCCAGCAACAGCGGGAGACTATCCGGTCCCCATGAGCAGTTCTTC. This codes for CASNSGRLSGPHEQFF.